One sample yielded the 8 T cell receptor beta chains listed below, sequenced in a study of blood T cell repertoires in COVID-19. Measured with immunoSEQ multiplex PCR; TCRdb has only the in-frame clones, and not every one. The sample has around 130,000 clones, about 80% seen once. Sequencing was performed on peripheral blood. The source of these receptors is a man between 60 and 75 years old with active or convalescent COVID-19.

The chain is built from TRBV10-2 and TRBJ2-5; 10 nucleotides align to TRBD2. V shed 0 bases and J 3 bases; nucleotides not matched to a gene: 1. Germline-derived CDR1 and CDR2 are WSHSY and SAAADI. CDR3 size: 15 residues. DNA for the CDR3: TGCGCCAGCAGTGAGTCCCTAGCGGGAGAAGAGACCCAGTACTTC. Its translation: CASSESLAGEETQYF.

The chain is built from TRBV5-4 and TRBJ2-7; 7 bases are shared with TRBD2. The CDR3 covers 16 residues. The trim removed 5 bases at V and 4 bases at J, leaving 15 bases unmatched. CDR1 is SGHNT, CDR2 YYREEE, per germline (reference sequence). The CDR3 DNA reads TGTGCCAGCAGTCCGCACCCAGGGAAGCGGGATTACGAGCAGTACTTC. This translates into CASSPHPGKRDYEQYF.

J is TRBJ2-7 and V is TRBV5-1; 7 bases are shared with TRBD1. CDR3 length: 15 residues. After removal of 0 bases from V and 1 base from J, the junction contained 4 bases not matched to a gene. From germline, CDR1 is SGHRS and CDR2 YFSETQ. CDR3 region: CASSLGVDRSYEQYF. CDR3 nucleotide sequence: TGCGCCAGCAGCTTGGGCGTGGACAGGTCCTACGAGCAGTACTTC.

The V gene is TRBV7-2, the J gene TRBJ2-2, with D tentatively TRBD1 (6 bases). The CDR3 has 16 residues. In germline, CDR1 is SGHTA, CDR2 FQGNSA. The V gene lost 5 bases and the J gene lost 0 bases, with 13 bases spanning the gap. The CDR3 sequence: CASSPGTLANTGELFF. The CDR3 DNA is TGTGCCAGCAGCCCAGGGACACTCGCGAACACCGGGGAGCTGTTTTTT.

This clone came up a few times. The chain joins TRBV5-1 to TRBJ2-7; possibly TRBD1 for D (6 bases). Germline-derived CDR1 and CDR2 are SGHRS and YFSETQ. V was shortened by 2 bases and J by 0 bases, with 9 bases between the two germline ends. The CDR3 extends over 14 amino acids. Here the CDR3 reads CASSFRQDSYEQYF. The CDR3 DNA follows: TGCGCCAGCAGCTTTAGACAGGACTCCTACGAGCAGTACTTC.

In DNA form, the CDR3 reads TGCGCCAGCAGCGCCGGACAGGGGGCTGGCGTTGAGCAGTTCTTC. This translates into CASSAGQGAGVEQFF. The V and J genes are TRBV5-1 and TRBJ2-1, with 11 bases fitting TRBD1. There are 15 residues in the CDR3. V trimming: 4 bases; J trimming: 9 bases; junction bases outside the gene matches: 9. Germline V gene lookup returns CDR1 SGHRS and CDR2 YFSETQ.

This clone appeared a single time. V gene TRBV7-2 combines with J gene TRBJ2-7, with 11 bases identical to TRBD2. Trimming removed 5 bases from V and 3 bases from J; junction bases left unmatched: 3. The germline gives CDR1 SGHTA, CDR2 FQGNSA. The CDR3 totals 14 residues. The CDR3 DNA reads TGTGCCAGCAGCGCTAGCGGGAGGAACTACGAGCAGTACTTC. Translation: CASSASGRNYEQYF. Full variable domain (missing parts from reference TRBV7-2 and TRBJ2-7): GAGVSQSPSNKVTEKGKDVELRCDPISGHTALYWYRQSLGQGLEFLIYFQGNSAPDKSGLPSDRFSAERTGGSVSTLTIQRTQQEDSAVYLCASSASGRNYEQYFGPGTRLTVT.

Many counts were recorded for this clone. This CDR3 is also generated by other DNA sequences in the sample. For the CDR3, the DNA is TGTGCCAGCAGTTTAGACAGGGTATACGAGCAGTACTTC. This codes for CASSLDRVYEQYF. The gene calls are TRBV2 and TRBJ2-7; 7 nucleotides line up with TRBD1. This CDR3 is 13 amino acids long. Germline V CDR1 and CDR2: SNHLY, FYNNEI. V was pared by 5 bases and J by 4 bases, with 5 bases of the junction left unmatched.